This T cell receptor (beta chain) was identified in a study of blood T cell repertoires in COVID-19 (TCRdb year 2020). Notes on the research overall: Collaborator samples came from the United States, Italy and Spain and covered acute and convalescent phases of COVID-19. The material from the prospective study consisted of cDNA or gDNA derived from T cells, B-cell-depleted T cells, or PBMCs. The dataset comprised deeply sampled blood TCRbeta repertoires from subjects exposed to, actively infected with, or recovered from COVID-19. The repertoires were released in a freely available public database meant as a resource for research on the immune response to SARS-CoV-2. The samples were drawn from the first 160 participants of the ongoing ImmuneRACE study and from about 1,200 subjects provided by 6 global collaborators. The sample metadata nearly always contained a de-identified subject ID, COVID-19 status, age in years and sex. Where HLA class I and class II types were available, the types were taken from metadata supplied by the sample provider, not from assay-based typing. Results the study describes overall, beyond this receptor: The amount of clinical and demographic metadata varied by source and participant and was provided uncurated.

The trim is 0 bases for V and 7 bases for J, with a gap of 12 bases between the germline ends. The germline V gene sets CDR1 to MGHRA and CDR2 to YSYEKL. The cysteine opens and the phenylalanine closes a CDR3 of 14 amino acids. Only the CDR3 DNA is retained, 42 bases long and in frame from the first base. Turning to this clone: Its recognized antigen is unknown. Base quality data are lacking; no much larger clone is found one base away.

The collaborating institutions used their own protocols to collect whole blood in K2EDTA tubes. For TCRbeta analysis, collaborators shipped samples in one of three forms: frozen whole blood, isolated PBMCs, or DNA extracted from either of those sample types. TCRbeta CDR3 regions were amplified from genomic DNA using the immunoSEQ Assay, a bias-controlled multiplex PCR. Turning to the authors' computational methods: Within the assay, amplification of reference gene primers was used to estimate how many nucleated cells each sample contained. To quantify the absolute abundance of each unique TCRbeta CDR3 rearrangement, sequence reads were collapsed and filtered. Productive Simpson clonality was computed per sample as the square root of Simpson's diversity index over productive rearrangements. Drawn from immuneACCESS, this table holds only the in-frame rearrangements with V and J called that TCRdb kept. Clones are partly lost; checked studies trace under half to an unresolved V gene and leave the rest unexplained. The V and J calls and clone size come from that table; D and trimming were worked out from the DNA. The sample profile shows 200,000 to 250,000 clones; about 86% of them were found once. Clones ranked in the top ten supply 2.2% of the sample.

What was sequenced was peripheral blood. Here the chain combines TRBV4-1 and TRBJ1-2; TRBD1 could be the D gene, as 5 bases match. This TCR derives from a woman in her 50s with acute or convalescent COVID-19. The CDR3 reads CASSQDGGKSGYTF. The DNA is TGCGCCAGCAGCCAAGACGGGGGGAAAAGTGGCTACACCTTC.